This record looks at one T cell receptor beta chain sequence and its context. Its specific antigen is unknown. Per-nucleotide qualities are absent, and no much larger clonotype sits a single base away. The CDR3 regions of human TCRbeta chains were subjected to immunosequencing. On the study's bioinformatics: Repertoire TCRs were checked for matches against a reference library of SARS-CoV-2-specific TCRs that had been generated using the MIRA antigen-specificity platform. Breadth was defined as the fraction of unique TCRs that were SARS-CoV-2-associated, and depth was defined as the fraction of total T cells that were SARS-CoV-2-associated. Each spike-specific TCR was assigned to its reactive spike region and to a CD4 or CD8 class using the MIRA data. Log10-transformed breadth and depth values were compared by one-way ANOVA with Sidak's multiple comparisons tests. Drawn from immuneACCESS, this table holds only the in-frame rearrangements with V and J called that TCRdb kept. Clones are partly lost; checked studies trace under half to an unresolved V gene and leave the rest unexplained. V and J calls and clone size follow that table, whereas D and trimming were derived from the DNA. In this sample the table shows about 110,000 clones, about four fifths of which occur a single time. Around 4.6% of the sample comes from the top ten.

V sheds 4 bases and J sheds 4 bases, leaving 16 bases between their ends. CDR1 ENHRY and CDR2 SYGVKD were looked up in the germline V gene. Counted from cysteine to phenylalanine, this CDR3 has 15 amino acids. The kept DNA is CDR3 alone, 45 bases in frame from the first base. What this sample's time point label stands for: baseline before first vaccination. The vaccinee samples were drawn from two UK trials, COV001 and COV002, one of which was a single-blind randomized controlled phase 2/3 trial testing AZD1222 (ChAdOx1 nCoV-19) in healthy adults. Trial participant PBMC samples were collected at day 0 and day 28 after the second dose for TCRbeta chain sequencing. This record belongs to a study of T cell responses to AZD1222 COVID-19 vaccine (TCRdb year 2021). About the full investigation: AZD1222 recipients with second doses at about 4 weeks or about 12 weeks were pooled, because spike-specific TCR depth and breadth did not differ between schedules. A total of 233 trial participants underwent TCR sequencing, of whom roughly 210 had received two doses of AZD1222 and 26 had received two doses of the MenACWY control vaccine. Trial participants were enrolled into age subgroups of 18-55, 56-69 and 70-plus years, which contained about 150, 28 and 57 TCR-sequenced participants, respectively. General study outcomes and caveats: Reportedly, close to half of the unique spike-specific TCRs recognized epitopes lying outside the regions that are mutated in the B.1.351 and B.1.1.7 variants. After two AZD1222 doses, spike-specific TCR breadth and depth were significantly higher than at day 0 and than in MenACWY recipients. Because no samples from the day 14 peak response were available, repertoires could be characterized only after the peak T cell response. The 56-69-year group was small, and its depth increase did not reach significance, likely because of low power. The vaccine-associated CD4 TCRs covered the entire spike protein, and the dominant responses fell in regions 160-218 and 743-854. Participants were mostly white British, with more females than males. The authors suggested clonal diversity may have been underestimated. Conclusions about previously exposed vaccinees are limited because only five to seven AZD1222 recipients were SARS-CoV-2 seropositive at baseline.

Sequenced here: peripheral blood, sampled on day 0 of AZD1222 vaccination. This chain is built from TRBV10-3 and TRBJ1-1; tentative D gene TRBD1, with 5 bases matching. The sequence came from an adult in good health. The CDR3 is CAISGGAQRFTEAFF. Here is the DNA: TGTGCCATCAGTGGAGGGGCCCAAAGGTTCACTGAAGCTTTCTTT.